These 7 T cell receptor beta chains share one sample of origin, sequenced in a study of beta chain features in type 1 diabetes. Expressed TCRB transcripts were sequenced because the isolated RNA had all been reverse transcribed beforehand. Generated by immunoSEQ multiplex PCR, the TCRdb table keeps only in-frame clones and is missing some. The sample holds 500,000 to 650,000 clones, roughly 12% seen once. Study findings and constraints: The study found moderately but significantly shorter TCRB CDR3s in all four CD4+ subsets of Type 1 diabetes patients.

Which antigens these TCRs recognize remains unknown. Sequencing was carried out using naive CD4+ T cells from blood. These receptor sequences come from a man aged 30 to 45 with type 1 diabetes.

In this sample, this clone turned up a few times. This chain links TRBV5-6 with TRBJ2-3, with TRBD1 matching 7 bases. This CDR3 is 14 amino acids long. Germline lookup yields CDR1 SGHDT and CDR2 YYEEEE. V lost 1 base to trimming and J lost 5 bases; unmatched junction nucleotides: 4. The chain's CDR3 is CASSLSGGEDTQYF. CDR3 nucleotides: TGTGCCAGCAGCTTGTCAGGGGGTGAAGATACGCAGTATTTT. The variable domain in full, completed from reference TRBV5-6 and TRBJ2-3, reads DAGVTQSPTHLIKTRGQQVTLRCSPKSGHDTVSWYQQALGQGPQFIFQYYEEEERQRGNFPDRFSGHQFPNYSSELNVNALLLGDSALYLCASSLSGGEDTQYFGPGTRLTVL.

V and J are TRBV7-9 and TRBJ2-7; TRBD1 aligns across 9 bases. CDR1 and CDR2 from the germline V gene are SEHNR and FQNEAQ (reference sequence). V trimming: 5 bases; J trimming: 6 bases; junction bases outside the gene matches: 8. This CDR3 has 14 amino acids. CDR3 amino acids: CASSPSGTGSEQYF. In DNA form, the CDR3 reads TGTGCCAGCAGCCCCTCAGGGACAGGGAGCGAGCAGTACTTC.

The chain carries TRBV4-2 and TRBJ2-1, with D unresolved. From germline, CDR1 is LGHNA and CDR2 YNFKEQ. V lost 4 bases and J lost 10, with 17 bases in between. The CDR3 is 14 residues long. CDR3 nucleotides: TGTGCCAGCAGCCGAGGAAATTCGGTAAACGAGCAGTTCTTC. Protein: CASSRGNSVNEQFF.

Here the CDR3 DNA reads TGCAGCGTTGCCCAATTGTCTCGGGACGAGCAGTACTTC. Its protein is CSVAQLSRDEQYF. The chain carries TRBV29-1 and TRBJ2-7; no definite D call. Germline-derived CDR1 and CDR2 are SQVTM and ANQGSEA. Trimming left V 4 bases short and J 5 bases short, with 15 bases between. The CDR3 length is 13 residues.

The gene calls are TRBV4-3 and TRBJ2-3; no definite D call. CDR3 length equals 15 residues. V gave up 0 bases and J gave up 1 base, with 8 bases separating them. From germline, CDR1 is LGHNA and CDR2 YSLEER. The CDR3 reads CASSQDLTGTDTQYF. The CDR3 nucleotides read TGCGCCAGCAGCCAAGATCTCACGGGCACAGATACGCAGTATTTT.

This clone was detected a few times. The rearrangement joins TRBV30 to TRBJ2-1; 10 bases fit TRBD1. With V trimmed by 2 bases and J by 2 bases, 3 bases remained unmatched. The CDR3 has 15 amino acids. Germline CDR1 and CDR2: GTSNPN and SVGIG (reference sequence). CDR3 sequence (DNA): TGTGCCTGGAGTCCCGGGACAGGGGCCTACAATGAGCAGTTCTTC. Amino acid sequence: CAWSPGTGAYNEQFF. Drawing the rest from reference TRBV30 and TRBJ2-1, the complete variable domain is SQTIHQWPATLVQPVGSPLSLECTVEGTSNPNLYWYRQAAGRGLQLLFYSVGIGQISSEVPQNLSASRPQDRQFILSSKKLLLSDSGFYLCAWSPGTGAYNEQFFGPGTRLTVL.

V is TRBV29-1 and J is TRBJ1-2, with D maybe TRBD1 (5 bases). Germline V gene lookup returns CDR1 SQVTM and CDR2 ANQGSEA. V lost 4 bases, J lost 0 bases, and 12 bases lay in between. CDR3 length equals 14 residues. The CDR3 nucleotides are TGCAGCGTTGCGGGACGGATCGCTAACTATGGCTACACCTTC. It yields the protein CSVAGRIANYGYTF.